This TCR beta chain was documented in a study of breast tumors, draining lymph nodes, adjacent tissues. TCRdb passed the multiplex PCR reads through MiXCR, listing each CDR3 protein once. Among about 89,000 distinct CDR3 sequences listed, approximately 29% were seen once. General study results and limits: Data only fit, rather than demonstrated, lymph node origin of most tumor T cells. Data fit most tumor T cells coming from lymph node, expanding in tumor. Compared with basal-like, luminal-like tumors shared significantly more repertoire with nontumor tissue. Compared with lymph nodes, tumors were less diverse; compared with nontumor tissue, more.

The lymph nodes were axillary draining lymph nodes from breast cancer patients. Germline CDR1 is SGHTS and CDR2 is YDEGEE. CDR3 length equals 14 residues. Unmatched junction bases numbered 4, after V lost 3 bases and J lost 2 bases. This clonotype was seen repeatedly, ten times or more. Antigen specificity is unknown. Material: axillary lymph node tissue. The chain combines TRBV5-8 with TRBJ2-5, with 7 bases identical to TRBD1. The receptor's source is a female donor with breast cancer. Some clones in this sample may be carry-over from other donors' samples. The CDR3 DNA is TGTGCCAGCAGCTCCGGGACAGTACAAGAGACCCAGTACTTC. Translating it yields CASSSGTVQETQYF.